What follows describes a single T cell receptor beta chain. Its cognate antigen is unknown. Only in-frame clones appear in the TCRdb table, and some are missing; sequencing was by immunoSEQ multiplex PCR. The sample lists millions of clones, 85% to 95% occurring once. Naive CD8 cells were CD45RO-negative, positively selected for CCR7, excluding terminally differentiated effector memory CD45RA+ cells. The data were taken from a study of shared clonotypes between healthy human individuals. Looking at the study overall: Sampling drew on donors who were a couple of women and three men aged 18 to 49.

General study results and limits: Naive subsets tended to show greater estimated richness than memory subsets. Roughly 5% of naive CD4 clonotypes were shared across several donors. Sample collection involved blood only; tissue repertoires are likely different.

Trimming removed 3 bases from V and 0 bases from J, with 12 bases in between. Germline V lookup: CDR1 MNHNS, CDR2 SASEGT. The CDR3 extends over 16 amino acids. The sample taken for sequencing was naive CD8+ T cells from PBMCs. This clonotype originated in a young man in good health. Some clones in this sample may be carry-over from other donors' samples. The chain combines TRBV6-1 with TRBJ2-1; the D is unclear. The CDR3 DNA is TGTGCCAGCAGTGAGATCCGGTGGAGCTCCTACAATGAGCAGTTCTTC. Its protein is CASSEIRWSSYNEQFF.